The 14 T cell receptor beta chains in this list originate from one sample, sequenced in a study of Ad26.COV2.S vaccination and SARS-CoV-2 variants. The protocol was immunoSEQ multiplex PCR, while the TCRdb copy is restricted to in-frame clones and leaves out a portion. This table holds around 450,000 clones, roughly nine tenths found once. The treatment denotes: 15 to 20 received Ad26.COV2.S at low or high dose, single or two shots; about five received placebo; per-sample allocation not given. Samples came from day 63 after the first vaccine or placebo injection. The sample consisted of peripheral blood, taken in a trial of Ad26.COV2.S vaccine versus placebo. These receptor sequences come from a person aged 18 to 59 who received the Ad26.COV2.S COVID-19 vaccine or a placebo.

V usage is TRBV27 and J usage is TRBJ2-1; D remains unclear. V lost 8 bases, J lost 0 bases, and 17 bases lay in between. Germline V gives CDR1 MNHEY, CDR2 SMNVEV (reference sequence). This CDR3 is 16 amino acids long. For the CDR3, the DNA is TGTGCCAGCTCCCTCTTCTTGGTTAGCTCCTACAATGAGCAGTTCTTC. This translates into CASSLFLVSSYNEQFF.

The rearrangement joins TRBV5-1 to TRBJ2-5, with D hard to call. V dropped 0 bases and J dropped 5 bases, with 11 bases sitting between them. The CDR3 is made up of 14 amino acids. The germline CDR1 and CDR2 sequences are SGHRS and YFSETQ. CDR3 sequence (DNA): TGCGCCAGCAGCTTGGGGCAGGCCGTGGAGACCCAGTACTTC. The encoded protein is CASSLGQAVETQYF.

The rearrangement uses TRBV12-3 or TRBV12-4 and TRBJ1-1; possible D gene TRBD1, 5 bases. This CDR3 has 12 residues. V gave up 5 bases and J gave up 10 bases, with 14 bases separating them. CDR3 DNA: TGTGCCAGCAGTCGCAACAGGTTCAGAGCTTTCTTT. As protein: CASSRNRFRAFF.

The chain couples TRBV10-1 to TRBJ1-1, with D uncertain. Trimming stripped 6 bases from V and 0 bases from J, with 11 bases between. The CDR3 has 14 residues. CDR1 is WNHNN and CDR2 is SYGVQD in the germline V gene (reference sequence). CDR3 residues: CASSPDGLNTEAFF. Here the CDR3 DNA reads TGCGCCAGCAGCCCTGACGGGTTGAACACTGAAGCTTTCTTT.

The chain links TRBV5-6 to TRBJ1-2, with unresolved D. V shed 2 bases and J shed 8 bases, with 10 bases lying between them. This CDR3 is built from 12 residues. The germline gives CDR1 SGHDT, CDR2 YYEEEE. This chain's CDR3 is CASSFDFLGYTF. CDR3 nucleotides: TGTGCCAGCAGCTTTGACTTTCTAGGCTACACCTTC.

On this clone: The same CDR3 also results from other DNA sequences found in this sample. The rearrangement joins TRBV30 to TRBJ1-1; D gene unclear. Germline lookup yields CDR1 GTSNPN and CDR2 SVGIG (reference sequence). V lost 1 base to trimming and J lost 3 bases, with 3 bases between them. The CDR3 totals 11 residues. CDR3: CAWSDYTEAFF. In DNA, the CDR3 is TGTGCCTGGAGTGACTACACTGAAGCTTTCTTT.

CDR3 region: CASSQLAGVQFF. CDR3 nucleotide sequence: TGTGCCAGCAGTCAATTAGCGGGAGTGCAGTTCTTC. This sequence joins TRBV6-5 and TRBJ2-1; 9 positions match TRBD2. Germline lookup yields CDR1 MNHEY and CDR2 SVGAGI. This CDR3 has 12 amino acids. Trimming removed 5 bases from V and 12 bases from J; junction bases left unmatched: 5.

In regard to this clone: The sample carries other DNA sequences with the same CDR3. The chain uses TRBV2 and TRBJ2-3; 9 bases map to TRBD1. The CDR3 extends over 15 amino acids. From germline, CDR1 is SNHLY and CDR2 FYNNEI. With V trimmed by 4 bases and J by 1 base, 3 bases remained unmatched. CDR3 amino acids: CASSGRTGGTDTQYF. CDR3 DNA sequence: TGTGCCAGCAGTGGCAGGACAGGGGGCACAGATACGCAGTATTTT.

A single count supports this clone. The chain has TRBV18 and TRBJ1-1, with unresolved D. The CDR3 contains 15 residues. Germline V lookup: CDR1 KGHSH, CDR2 LQKENI. V lost 4 bases, J lost 0 bases, and 12 bases lay in between. The CDR3 sequence: CASSQGSLMNTEAFF. The CDR3 nucleotides are TGTGCCAGCTCACAGGGATCCTTAATGAACACTGAAGCTTTCTTT.

V gene TRBV20-1 combines with J gene TRBJ2-3, with no clear D. Germline CDR1 and CDR2: DFQATT and SNEGSKA (reference sequence). The CDR3 totals 11 residues. The V end lost 5 bases, the J end lost 6 bases, and 9 bases lay between the germline ends. CDR3 sequence (DNA): TGCAGTGCTGGCCAGCTGGATACGCAGTATTTT. Translated, it gives CSAGQLDTQYF.

The V gene is TRBV2, the J gene TRBJ2-2; D is uncertain. The CDR3 length is 13 residues. V was cut by 8 bases and J by 2 bases, with 9 bases left in between. From germline, CDR1 is SNHLY and CDR2 FYNNEI. The CDR3 DNA sequence: TGTGCCAGCCGGGCGATAAACACCGGGGAGCTGTTTTTT. Its translation: CASRAINTGELFF.

The chain combines TRBV9 with TRBJ1-1; D is uncertain. V was cut by 3 bases and J by 1 base, with 13 bases left in between. The CDR3 runs 15 residues. CDR1 is SGDLS, CDR2 YYNGEE, per germline. The CDR3 region has the DNA TGTGCCAGCAGCGCTCGGACGGGAACGAACACTGAAGCTTTCTTT. As protein: CASSARTGTNTEAFF.

The chain employs TRBV10-3 and TRBJ1-1, with 9 bases aligning to TRBD1. The CDR3 runs to 14 residues. Germline V gives CDR1 ENHRY, CDR2 SYGVKD. V lost 6 bases, J lost 1 base, and 3 bases stayed unmatched. The CDR3 loop reads CAISKQGANTEAFF. The CDR3 nucleotides are TGTGCCATCAGCAAACAGGGGGCGAACACTGAAGCTTTCTTT.

The chain recombines TRBV5-1 with TRBJ2-3; 9 bases fit TRBD2. The CDR3 is 18 amino acids. V lost 3 bases and J lost 2; bases outside the gene matches: 13. In germline, CDR1 is SGHRS, CDR2 YFSETQ. The CDR3 region has the DNA TGCGCCAGCAGCTATGATGCTAGCGGGATTAAAGACACAGATACGCAGTATTTT. Translated: CASSYDASGIKDTDTQYF.